Listed below are T cell receptor beta chains from one sample, sequenced in a study of T cells after yellow fever vaccination. TCRdb reprocessed the 5' RACE reads with MiXCR, giving one entry per CDR3 protein. This table has some 500,000 distinct CDR3 sequences, about 13% appearing once. This sample comprised PBMCs, obtained on the day of the yellow fever booster vaccination. All receptors come from a man younger than 40 who received the YFV17D yellow fever vaccine. CDR3s include the opening cysteine and the closing phenylalanine or tryptophan. D genes are given only for firm matches. Expanded clones are given a class, and other clones once, few, many or no size at all.

TRBV7-3	few	TRBJ1-3	.	TGTGCCAGCAGCCCCGGGGCTTCCGCGGACACCATATATTTT	CASSPGASADTIYF
TRBV6-1	few	TRBJ2-2	TRBD2	TGTGCCAGCAGCTGGACTAGCGGGGACGGGGAGCTGTTTTTT	CASSWTSGDGELFF
TRBV7-9	.	TRBJ2-7	.	TGTGCCAGCATTTCTGGGGCGACTGTGCAGCCTTACGAGCAGTACTTC	CASISGATVQPYEQYF
TRBV29-1	.	TRBJ2-1	TRBD2	TGCAGCGTTGGCCGGGGACTAGCGGGTAATAATGAGCAGTTCTTC	CSVGRGLAGNNEQFF
TRBV27	few	TRBJ2-2	TRBD2	TGTGCCAGCAGTACATATCTGAAGCGGGAGAAAAACACCGGGGAGCTGTTTTTT	CASSTYLKREKNTGELFF
TRBV3-1	few	TRBJ1-4	.	TGTGCCAGCAGCCCCAGGGACGGAGGTTACGAAAAACTGTTTTTT	CASSPRDGGYEKLFF
TRBV24-1	few	TRBJ2-2	.	TGTGCCACCAGTGATTTAAGTCCGATGAACACCGGGGAGCTGTTTTTT	CATSDLSPMNTGELFF
TRBV6-2/TRBV6-3	few	TRBJ2-7	.	TGTGCCACTGGGCTTGGAGGGTCGGTCTACGAGCAGTACTTC	CATGLGGSVYEQYF
TRBV5-1	few	TRBJ2-7	TRBD2	TGCGCCAGCAGCTCGCGGACTAGCCGGGACAACGAGCAGTACTTC	CASSSRTSRDNEQYF
TRBV20-1	few	TRBJ2-1	.	TGCAGTGCTCGGACAGACCCATCCTACAATGAGCAGTTCTTC	CSARTDPSYNEQFF
TRBV6-5	.	TRBJ2-2	.	TGTGCCAGCAGCTCCTCTTACGAAATCCTGACCGGGGAGCTGTTTTTT	CASSSSYEILTGELFF
TRBV5-6	.	TRBJ2-2	TRBD2	TGTGCCAGCAGCTTGGAGCTAGCGGGAGCTCGCGGGGAGCTGTTTTTT	CASSLELAGARGELFF
TRBV19	.	TRBJ2-1	TRBD1	TGTGCCAGTACCCCGGGACAGGGGTTTATAGACGTGCGGTTCTTC	CASTPGQGFIDVRFF
TRBV7-2	few	TRBJ2-5	.	TGTGCCAGCAGCGTCCCCCCCATGCGCGAGACCCAGTACTTC	CASSVPPMRETQYF
TRBV5-1	few	TRBJ2-2	.	TGCGCCAGCAGCTCTGTTCGGGCCGGTGGCACCGGGGAGCTGTTTTTT	CASSSVRAGGTGELFF
TRBV29-1	.	TRBJ2-2	TRBD1	TGCAGCGCGCACAGGGGCCCGAACACCGGGGAGCTGTTTTTT	CSAHRGPNTGELFF
TRBV4-1	few	TRBJ2-7	TRBD2	TGCGCCAGCAGCCAAGCCTACTCAGCTGGACTAGCGGGGGGCGAGCAGTACTTC	CASSQAYSAGLAGGEQYF
TRBV4-3	.	TRBJ2-1	.	TGCGCCAGCAGCCAAGAGGAGAGCTCCTACAATGAGCAGTTCTTC	CASSQEESSYNEQFF
TRBV20-1	.	TRBJ2-1	TRBD2	TGCAGTGCTAGATCGACTAGCGGAAACAATGAGCAGTTCTTC	CSARSTSGNNEQFF
TRBV5-1	few	TRBJ2-1	.	TGCGCCAGCAGCTTTCGTTCTCATCAGCGGGTGCCATACAATGAGCAGTTCTTC	CASSFRSHQRVPYNEQFF
TRBV20-1	.	TRBJ2-3	TRBD2	TGCAGTGCTAGTTTTTGGGGAGCGGGAGGGCGCGCAGATACGCAGTATTTT	CSASFWGAGGRADTQYF
TRBV5-1	few	TRBJ2-1	.	TGCGCCAGCAGCTTAAACAGGGTATCTTCCTACAATGAGCAGTTCTTC	CASSLNRVSSYNEQFF
TRBV30	few	TRBJ2-2	.	TGTGCCTGGAAGGACGGCTCCTACACCGGGGAGCTGTTTTTT	CAWKDGSYTGELFF
TRBV6-4	few	TRBJ1-5	TRBD1	TGTGCCAGGACAGGGGAGGTTCAGCCCCAGCATTTT	CARTGEVQPQHF
TRBV10-2	few	TRBJ2-3	TRBD2	TGCGCCAGCAGTGAGTTGCTAGCGGTGGGAACAGATACGCAGTATTTT	CASSELLAVGTDTQYF
TRBV9	.	TRBJ1-6	TRBD1	TGTGCCAGCAGCGAGCGACAGGGTAATTCACCCCTCCACTTT	CASSERQGNSPLHF
TRBV29-1	.	TRBJ2-1	TRBD2	TGCAACGTTCTAATAGCGGGAGTCCCTATCGAGGAGCAGTTCTTC	CNVLIAGVPIEEQFF
TRBV9	few	TRBJ2-5	.	TGTGCCAGCAGCGTAGATGCCGGGACCCAGTACTTC	CASSVDAGTQYF
TRBV7-3	.	TRBJ2-3	.	TGTGCCAGCAGTTCCTTGATCGCCGATACGCAGTATTTT	CASSSLIADTQYF
TRBV5-4	.	TRBJ2-7	.	TGTGCCAGCAGCCACTTATCGGAGGGGGGTTACGAGCAGTACTTC	CASSHLSEGGYEQYF
TRBV12-3/TRBV12-4	.	TRBJ2-2	TRBD2	TGTGCCAGCAGGCATAGCGGGAGAAGAAACGGGGAGCTGTTTTTT	CASRHSGRRNGELFF
TRBV15	.	TRBJ1-1	TRBD1	TGTGCCACCAGCAGAGATAGACAGGGCTCTGAAGCTTTCTTT	CATSRDRQGSEAFF